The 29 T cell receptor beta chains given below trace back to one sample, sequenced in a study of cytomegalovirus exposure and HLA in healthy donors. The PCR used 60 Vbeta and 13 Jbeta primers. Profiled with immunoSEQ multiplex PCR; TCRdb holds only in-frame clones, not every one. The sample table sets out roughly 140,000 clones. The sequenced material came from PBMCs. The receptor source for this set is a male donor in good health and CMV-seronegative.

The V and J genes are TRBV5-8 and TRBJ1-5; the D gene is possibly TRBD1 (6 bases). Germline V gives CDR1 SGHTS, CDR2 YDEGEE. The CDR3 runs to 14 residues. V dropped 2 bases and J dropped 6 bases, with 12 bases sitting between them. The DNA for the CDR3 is TGTGCCAGCAGCTTCATCCAGGGGTTTCAGCCCCAGCATTTT. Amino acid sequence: CASSFIQGFQPQHF.

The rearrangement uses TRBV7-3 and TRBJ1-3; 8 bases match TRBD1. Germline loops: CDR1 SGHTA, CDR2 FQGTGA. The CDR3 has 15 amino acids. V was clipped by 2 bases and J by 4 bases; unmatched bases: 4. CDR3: CASSLGTGVGNTIYF. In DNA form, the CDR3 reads TGTGCCAGCAGCTTAGGGACAGGAGTCGGAAACACCATATATTTT.

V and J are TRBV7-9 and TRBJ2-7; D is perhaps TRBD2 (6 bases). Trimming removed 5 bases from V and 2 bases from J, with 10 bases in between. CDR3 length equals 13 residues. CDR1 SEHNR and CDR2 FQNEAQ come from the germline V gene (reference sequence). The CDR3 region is CASSPAGPYEQYF. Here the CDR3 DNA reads TGTGCCAGCAGCCCAGCGGGTCCCTACGAGCAGTACTTC.

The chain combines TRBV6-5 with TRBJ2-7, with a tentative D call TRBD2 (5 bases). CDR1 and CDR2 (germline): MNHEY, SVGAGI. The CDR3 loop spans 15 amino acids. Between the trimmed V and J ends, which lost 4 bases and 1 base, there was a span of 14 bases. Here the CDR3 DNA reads TGTGCCAGCAGTTTTCAGGTGTCGGGGTCCTACGAGCAGTACTTC. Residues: CASSFQVSGSYEQYF.

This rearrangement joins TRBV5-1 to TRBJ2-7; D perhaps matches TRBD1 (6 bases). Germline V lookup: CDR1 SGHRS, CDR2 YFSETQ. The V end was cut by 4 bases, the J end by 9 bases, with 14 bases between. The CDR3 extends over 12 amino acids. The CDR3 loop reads CASSAPGAGQYF. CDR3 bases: TGCGCCAGCAGCGCCCCAGGGGCAGGGCAGTACTTC.

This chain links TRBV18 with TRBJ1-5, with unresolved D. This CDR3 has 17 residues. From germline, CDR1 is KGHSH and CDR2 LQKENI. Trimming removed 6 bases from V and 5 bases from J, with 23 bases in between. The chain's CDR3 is CASSPRVGRGGDQPQHF. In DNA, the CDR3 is TGTGCCAGCTCCCCCCGGGTAGGTCGAGGAGGAGATCAGCCCCAGCATTTT. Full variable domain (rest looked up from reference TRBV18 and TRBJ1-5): NAGVMQNPRHLVRRRGQEARLRCSPMKGHSHVYWYRQLPEEGLKFMVYLQKENIIDESGMPKERFSAEFPKEGPSILRIQQVVRGDSAAYFCASSPRVGRGGDQPQHFGDGTRLSIL.

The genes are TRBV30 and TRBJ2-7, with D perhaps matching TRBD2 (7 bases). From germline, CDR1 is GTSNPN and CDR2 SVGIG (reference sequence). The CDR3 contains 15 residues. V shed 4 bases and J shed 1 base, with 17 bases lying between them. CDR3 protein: CAWNDWGGQSYEQYF. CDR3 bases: TGTGCCTGGAACGACTGGGGGGGGCAATCCTACGAGCAGTACTTC.

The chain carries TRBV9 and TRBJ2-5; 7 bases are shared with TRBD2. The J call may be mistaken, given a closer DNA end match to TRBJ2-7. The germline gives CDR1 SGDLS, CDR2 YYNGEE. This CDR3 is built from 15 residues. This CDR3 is CASSSGPTGTYEQYF. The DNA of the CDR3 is TGTGCCAGCAGTAGCGGGCCCACAGGCACCTACGAGCAGTACTTC.

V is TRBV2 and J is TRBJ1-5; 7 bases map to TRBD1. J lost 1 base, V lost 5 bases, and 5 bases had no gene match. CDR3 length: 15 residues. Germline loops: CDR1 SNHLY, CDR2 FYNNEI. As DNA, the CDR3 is TGTGCCAGCAGTTCCAGGGGGGTGAGCAATCAGCCCCAGCATTTT. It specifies CASSSRGVSNQPQHF.

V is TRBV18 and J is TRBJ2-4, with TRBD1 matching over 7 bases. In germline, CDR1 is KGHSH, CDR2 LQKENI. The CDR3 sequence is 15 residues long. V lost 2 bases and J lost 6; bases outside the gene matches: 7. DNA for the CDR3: TGTGCCAGCTCACCAAGAGACAGGGTATCAAACATTCAGTACTTC. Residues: CASSPRDRVSNIQYF.

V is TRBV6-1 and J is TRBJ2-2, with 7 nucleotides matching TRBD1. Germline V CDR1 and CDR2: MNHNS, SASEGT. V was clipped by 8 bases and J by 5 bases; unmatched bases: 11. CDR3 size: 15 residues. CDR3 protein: CASGGSTGRTGELFF. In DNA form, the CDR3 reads TGTGCCAGCGGGGGATCGACAGGGCGGACCGGGGAGCTGTTTTTT.

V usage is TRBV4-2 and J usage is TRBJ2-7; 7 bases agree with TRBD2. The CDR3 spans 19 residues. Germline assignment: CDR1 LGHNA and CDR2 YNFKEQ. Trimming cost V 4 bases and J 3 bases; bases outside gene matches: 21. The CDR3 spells CASSPDWAGDAAGNYEQYF. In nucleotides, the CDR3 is TGTGCCAGCAGCCCCGACTGGGCGGGAGATGCGGCCGGAAACTACGAGCAGTACTTC.

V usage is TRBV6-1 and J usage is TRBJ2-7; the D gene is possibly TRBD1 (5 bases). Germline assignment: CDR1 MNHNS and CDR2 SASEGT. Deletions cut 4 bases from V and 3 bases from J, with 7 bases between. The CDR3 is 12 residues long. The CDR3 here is CASSGQLYEQYF. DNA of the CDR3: TGTGCCAGCAGTGGACAGCTCTACGAGCAGTACTTC.

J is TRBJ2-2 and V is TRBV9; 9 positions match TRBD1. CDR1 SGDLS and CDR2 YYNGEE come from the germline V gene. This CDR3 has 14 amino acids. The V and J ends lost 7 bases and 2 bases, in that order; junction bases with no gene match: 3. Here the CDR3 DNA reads TGTGCCAGCGGGGGACAGGGAAACACCGGGGAGCTGTTTTTT. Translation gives CASGGQGNTGELFF.

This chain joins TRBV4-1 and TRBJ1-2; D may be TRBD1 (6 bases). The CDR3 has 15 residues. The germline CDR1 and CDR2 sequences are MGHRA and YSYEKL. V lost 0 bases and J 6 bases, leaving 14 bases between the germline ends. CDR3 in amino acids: CASSQERGQVHGYTF. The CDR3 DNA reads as TGCGCCAGCAGCCAAGAGAGGGGACAAGTTCATGGCTACACCTTC.

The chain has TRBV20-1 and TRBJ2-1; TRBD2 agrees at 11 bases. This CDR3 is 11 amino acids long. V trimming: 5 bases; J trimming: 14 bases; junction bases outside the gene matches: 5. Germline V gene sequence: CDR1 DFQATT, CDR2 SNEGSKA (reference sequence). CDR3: CSADTSGGKFF. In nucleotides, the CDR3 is TGCAGTGCTGATACTAGCGGGGGAAAGTTCTTC.

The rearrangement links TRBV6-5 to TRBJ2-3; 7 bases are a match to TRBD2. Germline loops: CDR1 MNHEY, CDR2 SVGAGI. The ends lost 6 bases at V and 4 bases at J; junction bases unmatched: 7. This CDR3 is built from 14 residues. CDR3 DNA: TGTGCCAGCAGAGACGGGGGGACTTCAGATACGCAGTATTTT. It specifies CASRDGGTSDTQYF.

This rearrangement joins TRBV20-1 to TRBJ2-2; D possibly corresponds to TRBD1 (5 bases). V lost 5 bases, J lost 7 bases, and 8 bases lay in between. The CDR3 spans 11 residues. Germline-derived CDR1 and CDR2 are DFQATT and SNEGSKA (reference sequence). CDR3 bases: TGCAGTGCTTGGCAGGGCGGGGAGCTGTTTTTT. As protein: CSAWQGGELFF.

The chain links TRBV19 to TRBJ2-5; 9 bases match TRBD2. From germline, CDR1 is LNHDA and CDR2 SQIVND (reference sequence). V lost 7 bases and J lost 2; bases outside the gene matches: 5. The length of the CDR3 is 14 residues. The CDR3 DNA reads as TGTGCCAGTAATCGAGCGGGAGGTCAAGAGACCCAGTACTTC. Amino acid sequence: CASNRAGGQETQYF.

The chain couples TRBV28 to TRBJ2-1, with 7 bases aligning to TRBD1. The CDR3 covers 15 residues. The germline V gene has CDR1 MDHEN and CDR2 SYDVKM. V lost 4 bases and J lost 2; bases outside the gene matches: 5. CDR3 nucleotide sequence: TGTGCCAGCAGTTCAAAGGGGGCCCCCTACAATGAGCAGTTCTTC. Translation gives CASSSKGAPYNEQFF.

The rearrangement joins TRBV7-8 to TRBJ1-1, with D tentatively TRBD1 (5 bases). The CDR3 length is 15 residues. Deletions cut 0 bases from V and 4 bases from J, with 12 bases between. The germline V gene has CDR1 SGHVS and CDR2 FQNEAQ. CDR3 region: CASSLAGGIGTEAFF. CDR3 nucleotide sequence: TGTGCCAGCAGCTTAGCGGGGGGGATTGGCACTGAAGCTTTCTTT.

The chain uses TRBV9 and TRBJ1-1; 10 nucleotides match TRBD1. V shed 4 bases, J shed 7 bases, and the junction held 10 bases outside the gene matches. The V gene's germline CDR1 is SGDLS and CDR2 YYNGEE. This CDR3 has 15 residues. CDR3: CASSPRDRGHNEAFF. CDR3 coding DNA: TGTGCCAGCAGCCCCCGAGACAGGGGGCATAATGAAGCTTTCTTT.

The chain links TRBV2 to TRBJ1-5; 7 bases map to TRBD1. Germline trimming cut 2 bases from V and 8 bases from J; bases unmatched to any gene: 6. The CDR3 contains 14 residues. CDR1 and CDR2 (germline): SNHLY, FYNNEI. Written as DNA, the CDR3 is TGTGCCAGCAGTGAACGAGGGGGCGTAGAGCCCCAGCATTTT. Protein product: CASSERGGVEPQHF.

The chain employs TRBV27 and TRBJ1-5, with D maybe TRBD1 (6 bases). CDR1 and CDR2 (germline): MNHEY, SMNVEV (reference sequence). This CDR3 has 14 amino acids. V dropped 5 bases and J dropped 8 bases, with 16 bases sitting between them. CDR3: CASSPRGQGEPQHF. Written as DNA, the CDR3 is TGTGCCAGCAGTCCCAGGGGTCAAGGGGAGCCCCAGCATTTT.

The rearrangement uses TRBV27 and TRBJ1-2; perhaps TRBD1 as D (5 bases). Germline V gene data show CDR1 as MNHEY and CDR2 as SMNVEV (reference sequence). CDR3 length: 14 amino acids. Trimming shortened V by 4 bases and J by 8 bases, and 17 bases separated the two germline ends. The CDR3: CASSSPGGRGGYTF. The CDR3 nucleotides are TGTGCCAGCAGTTCCCCCGGGGGAAGAGGAGGCTACACCTTC.

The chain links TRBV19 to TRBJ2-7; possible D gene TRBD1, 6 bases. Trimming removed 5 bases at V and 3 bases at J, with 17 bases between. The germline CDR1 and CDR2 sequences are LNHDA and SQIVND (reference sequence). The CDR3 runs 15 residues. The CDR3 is CASSSPDRTRYEQYF. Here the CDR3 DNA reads TGTGCCAGTAGTTCTCCCGACAGGACGCGCTACGAGCAGTACTTC.

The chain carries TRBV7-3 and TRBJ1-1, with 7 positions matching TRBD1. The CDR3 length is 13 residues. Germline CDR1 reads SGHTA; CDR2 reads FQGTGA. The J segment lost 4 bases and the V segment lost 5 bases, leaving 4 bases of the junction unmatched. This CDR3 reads CASSHDRATEAFF. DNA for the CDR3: TGTGCCAGCAGCCATGACAGGGCCACTGAAGCTTTCTTT.

The CDR3 bases are TGTGCCAGTAGTATACGGGGGGGAATCACAGATACGCAGTATTTT. Its translation is CASSIRGGITDTQYF. The chain recombines TRBV19 with TRBJ2-3, with 8 bases identical to TRBD2. The V and J ends lost 2 bases and 2 bases, in that order; junction bases with no gene match: 3. Germline V gene data show CDR1 as LNHDA and CDR2 as SQIVND (reference sequence). CDR3 length: 15 residues.

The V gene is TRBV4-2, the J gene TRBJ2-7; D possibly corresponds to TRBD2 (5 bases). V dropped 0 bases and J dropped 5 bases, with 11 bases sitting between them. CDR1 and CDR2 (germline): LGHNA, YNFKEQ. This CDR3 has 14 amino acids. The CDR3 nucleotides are TGTGCCAGCAGCCAAGACCTCCTAGCTCACGAGCAGTACTTC. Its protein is CASSQDLLAHEQYF.